The clone carrying this T cell receptor (beta chain) came up many times. According to the study, TCR beta libraries were built with iRepertoire HTBI primers and CDR3-region Arm-PCR. TCRdb reanalysed the multiplex PCR reads using MiXCR and keeps one entry per CDR3 protein. The repertoire holds more than 350,000 distinct CDR3 sequences, with 15% as singletons. This entry belongs to a study of regulatory T cells in long-lasting Graves disease. Time point in this sample: newly diagnosed GD, antithyroid drugs for less than 3 months. The authors made the TCR library using RNA they extracted from PBMCs. This same sample was also taken into another study, of T cells in Graves' hyperthyroidism and ophthalmopathy. From that second work: A 13 V-J model separated ophthalmopathy from stable hyperthyroidism.

The sequence was collected from a woman aged 25 to 45 with Graves disease. The sample in question was peripheral blood mononuclear cells (PBMCs), obtained at new diagnosis, from a patient treated with antithyroid drugs.

CDR3 bases: TGTGCCAGCAGCGCAGGGTACCGATATGGCTACACCTTC. It translates to CASSAGYRYGYTF. This chain uses TRBV2 with TRBJ1-2; maybe TRBD1 (5 bases). Germline V gene lookup returns CDR1 SNHLY and CDR2 FYNNEI. Trimming took off 6 bases at V and 5 bases at J, with 13 bases between the two ends. The CDR3 totals 13 residues.